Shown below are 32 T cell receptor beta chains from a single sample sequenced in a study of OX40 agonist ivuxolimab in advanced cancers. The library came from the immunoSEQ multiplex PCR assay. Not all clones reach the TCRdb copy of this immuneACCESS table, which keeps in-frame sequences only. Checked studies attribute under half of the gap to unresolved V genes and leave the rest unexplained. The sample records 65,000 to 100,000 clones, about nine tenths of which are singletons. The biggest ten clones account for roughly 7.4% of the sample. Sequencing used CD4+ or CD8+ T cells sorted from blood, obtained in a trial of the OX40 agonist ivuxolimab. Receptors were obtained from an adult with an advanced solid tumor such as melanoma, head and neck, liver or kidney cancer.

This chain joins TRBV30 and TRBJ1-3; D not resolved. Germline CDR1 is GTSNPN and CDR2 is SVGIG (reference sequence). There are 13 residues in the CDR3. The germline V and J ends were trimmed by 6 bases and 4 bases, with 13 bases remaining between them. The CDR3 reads CACKGLVGNTIYF. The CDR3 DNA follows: TGTGCCTGTAAAGGGTTAGTCGGAAACACCATATATTTT.

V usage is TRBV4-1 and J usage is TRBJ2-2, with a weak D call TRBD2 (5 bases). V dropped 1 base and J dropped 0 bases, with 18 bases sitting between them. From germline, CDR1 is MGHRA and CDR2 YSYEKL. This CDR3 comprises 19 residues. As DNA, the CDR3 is TGCGCCAGCAGCCAAGTTCCTAGCACCGAGAGAACGAACACCGGGGAGCTGTTTTTT. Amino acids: CASSQVPSTERTNTGELFF.

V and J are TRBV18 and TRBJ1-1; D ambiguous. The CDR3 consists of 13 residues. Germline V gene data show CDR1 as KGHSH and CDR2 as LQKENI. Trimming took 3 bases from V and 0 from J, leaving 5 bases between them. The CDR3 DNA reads TGTGCCAGCTCACCGAACATGAACACTGAAGCTTTCTTT. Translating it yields CASSPNMNTEAFF.

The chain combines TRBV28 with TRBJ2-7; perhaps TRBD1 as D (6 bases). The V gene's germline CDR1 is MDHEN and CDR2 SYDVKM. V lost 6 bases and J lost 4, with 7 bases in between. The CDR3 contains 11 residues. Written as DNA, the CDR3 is TGTGCCAGCAGGGACAGATACGAGCAGTACTTC. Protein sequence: CASRDRYEQYF.

The CDR3 is CASSPGLAASSGANVLTF. In DNA, the CDR3 is TGTGCCAGCAGTCCGGGACTAGCGGCCTCCTCTGGGGCCAACGTCCTGACTTTC. The chain links TRBV27 to TRBJ2-6; 11 bases align to TRBD2. CDR3 length: 18 residues. V lost 5 bases to trimming and J lost 0 bases; unmatched junction nucleotides: 6. Germline values: CDR1 MNHEY, CDR2 SMNVEV (reference sequence). Based on the CDR3 plus reference TRBV27 and TRBJ2-6, the full variable domain is EAQVTQNPRYLITVTGKKLTVTCSQNMNHEYMSWYRQDPGLGLRQIYYSMNVEVTDKGDVPEGYKVSRKEKRNFPLILESPSPNQTSLYFCASSPGLAASSGANVLTFGAGSRLTVL.

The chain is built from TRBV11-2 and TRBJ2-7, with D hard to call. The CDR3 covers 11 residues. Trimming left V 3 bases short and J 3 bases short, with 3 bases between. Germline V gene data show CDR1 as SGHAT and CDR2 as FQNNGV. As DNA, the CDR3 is TGTGCCAGCAGCTTCAACTACGAGCAGTACTTC. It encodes CASSFNYEQYF. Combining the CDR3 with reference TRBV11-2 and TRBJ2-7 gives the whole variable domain EAGVAQSPRYKIIEKRQSVAFWCNPISGHATLYWYQQILGQGPKLLIQFQNNGVVDDSQLPKDRFSAERLKGVDSTLKIQPAKLEDSAVYLCASSFNYEQYFGPGTRLTVT.

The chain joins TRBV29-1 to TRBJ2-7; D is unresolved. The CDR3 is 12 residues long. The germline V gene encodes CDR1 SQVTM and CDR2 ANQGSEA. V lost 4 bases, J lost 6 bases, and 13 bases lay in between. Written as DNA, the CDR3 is TGCAGCGTTGGCGATGCCCTCTCCGAGCAGTACTTC. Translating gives CSVGDALSEQYF.

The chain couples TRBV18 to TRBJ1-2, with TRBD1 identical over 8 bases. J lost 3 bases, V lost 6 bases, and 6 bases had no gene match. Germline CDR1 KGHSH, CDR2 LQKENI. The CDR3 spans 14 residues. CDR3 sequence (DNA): TGTGCCAGCTCCCGAGGACAGGGAGACTATGGCTACACCTTC. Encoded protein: CASSRGQGDYGYTF.

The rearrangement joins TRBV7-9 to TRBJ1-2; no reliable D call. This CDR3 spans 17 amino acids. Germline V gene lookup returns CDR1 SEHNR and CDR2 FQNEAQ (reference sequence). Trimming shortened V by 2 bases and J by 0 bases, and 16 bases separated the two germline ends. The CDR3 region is CASSLMAGKTSNYGYTF. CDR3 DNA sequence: TGTGCCAGCAGCTTAATGGCAGGCAAGACGTCTAACTATGGCTACACCTTC.

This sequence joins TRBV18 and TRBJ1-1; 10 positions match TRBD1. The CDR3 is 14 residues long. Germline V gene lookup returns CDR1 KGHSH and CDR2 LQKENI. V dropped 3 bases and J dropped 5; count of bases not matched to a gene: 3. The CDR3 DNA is TGTGCCAGCTCACCGACAGGGGGCGGAACTGAAGCTTTCTTT. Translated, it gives CASSPTGGGTEAFF.

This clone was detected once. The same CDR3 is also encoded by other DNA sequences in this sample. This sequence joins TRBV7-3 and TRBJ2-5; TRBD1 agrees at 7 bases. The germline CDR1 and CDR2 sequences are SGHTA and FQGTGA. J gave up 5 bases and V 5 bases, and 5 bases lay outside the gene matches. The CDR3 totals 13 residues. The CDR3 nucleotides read TGTGCCAGCAGCCCCGGGACAGTTGAGACCCAGTACTTC. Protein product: CASSPGTVETQYF.

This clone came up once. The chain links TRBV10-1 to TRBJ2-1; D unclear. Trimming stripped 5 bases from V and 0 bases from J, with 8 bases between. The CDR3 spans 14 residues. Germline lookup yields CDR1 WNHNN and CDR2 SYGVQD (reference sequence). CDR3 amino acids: CASSMTSSYNEQFF. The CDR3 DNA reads TGCGCCAGCAGTATGACCAGCTCCTACAATGAGCAGTTCTTC.

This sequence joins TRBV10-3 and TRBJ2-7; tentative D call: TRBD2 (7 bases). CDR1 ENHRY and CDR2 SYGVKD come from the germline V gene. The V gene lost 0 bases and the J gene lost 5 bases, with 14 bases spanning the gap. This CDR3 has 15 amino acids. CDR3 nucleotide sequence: TGTGCCATCAGTGAGTCTCAGGGAGGGGGTAACGAGCAGTACTTC. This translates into CAISESQGGGNEQYF.

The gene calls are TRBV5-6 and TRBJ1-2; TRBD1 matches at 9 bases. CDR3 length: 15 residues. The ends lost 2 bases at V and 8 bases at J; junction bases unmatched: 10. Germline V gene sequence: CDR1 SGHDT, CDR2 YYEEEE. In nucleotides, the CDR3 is TGTGCCAGCAGCTTCTCATCACAGGGGGCTTCAGGCTACACCTTC. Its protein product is CASSFSSQGASGYTF.

Here the CDR3 DNA reads TGTGCCAGCAAACCGGGACAGGGGACCTACGAGCAGTACTTC. The encoded protein is CASKPGQGTYEQYF. This chain connects TRBV28 to TRBJ2-7, with TRBD1 identical over 10 bases. Germline V gives CDR1 MDHEN, CDR2 SYDVKM. Losses at the gene ends were 7 bases for V and 2 bases for J; bases not matched to a gene: 5. CDR3 length: 14 amino acids.

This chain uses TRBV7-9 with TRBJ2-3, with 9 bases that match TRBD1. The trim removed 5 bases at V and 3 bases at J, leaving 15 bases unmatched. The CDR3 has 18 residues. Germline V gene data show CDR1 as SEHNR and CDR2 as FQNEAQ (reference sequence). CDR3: CASSQRPTGTGRTDTQYF. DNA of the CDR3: TGTGCCAGCAGCCAACGCCCGACCGGGACAGGGCGTACAGATACGCAGTATTTT. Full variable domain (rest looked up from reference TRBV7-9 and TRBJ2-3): DTGVSQNPRHKITKRGQNVTFRCDPISEHNRLYWYRQTLGQGPEFLTYFQNEAQLEKSRLLSDRFSAERPKGSFSTLEIQRTEQGDSAMYLCASSQRPTGTGRTDTQYFGPGTRLTVL.

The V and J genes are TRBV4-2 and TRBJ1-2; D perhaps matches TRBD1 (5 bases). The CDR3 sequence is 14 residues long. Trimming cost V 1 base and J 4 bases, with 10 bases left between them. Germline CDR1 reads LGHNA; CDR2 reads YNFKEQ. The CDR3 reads CASSQGGAGYGYTF. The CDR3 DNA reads TGTGCCAGCAGCCAAGGAGGGGCAGGCTATGGCTACACCTTC.

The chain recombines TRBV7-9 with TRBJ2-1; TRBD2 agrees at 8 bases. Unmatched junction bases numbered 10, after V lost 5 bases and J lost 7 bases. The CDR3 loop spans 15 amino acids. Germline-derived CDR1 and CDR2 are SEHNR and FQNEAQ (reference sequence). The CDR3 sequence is CASSPGTSIRNEQFF. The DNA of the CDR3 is TGTGCCAGCAGCCCCGGGACTAGTATAAGGAATGAGCAGTTCTTC.

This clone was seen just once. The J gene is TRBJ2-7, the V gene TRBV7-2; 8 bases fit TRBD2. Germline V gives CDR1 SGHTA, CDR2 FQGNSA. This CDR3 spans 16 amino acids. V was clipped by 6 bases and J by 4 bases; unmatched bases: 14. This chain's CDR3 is CASRHGGARGLYEQYF. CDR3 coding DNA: TGTGCCAGCAGACACGGGGGGGCAAGAGGGTTGTACGAGCAGTACTTC. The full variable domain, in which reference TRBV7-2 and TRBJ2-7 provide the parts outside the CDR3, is GAGVSQSPSNKVTEKGKDVELRCDPISGHTALYWYRQSLGQGLEFLIYFQGNSAPDKSGLPSDRFSAERTGGSVSTLTIQRTQQEDSAVYLCASRHGGARGLYEQYFGPGTRLTVT.

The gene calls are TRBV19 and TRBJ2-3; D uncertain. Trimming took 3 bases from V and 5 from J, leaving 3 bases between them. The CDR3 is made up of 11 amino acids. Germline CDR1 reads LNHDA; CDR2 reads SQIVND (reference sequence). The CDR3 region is CASSMVDTQYF. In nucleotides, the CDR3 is TGTGCCAGTAGTATGGTAGATACGCAGTATTTT.

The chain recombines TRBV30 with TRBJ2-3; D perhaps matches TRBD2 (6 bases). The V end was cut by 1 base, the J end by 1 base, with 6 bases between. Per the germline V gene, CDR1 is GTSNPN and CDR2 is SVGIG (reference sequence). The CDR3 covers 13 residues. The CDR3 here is CAWSASGTDTQYF. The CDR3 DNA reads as TGTGCCTGGAGTGCTAGCGGCACAGATACGCAGTATTTT.

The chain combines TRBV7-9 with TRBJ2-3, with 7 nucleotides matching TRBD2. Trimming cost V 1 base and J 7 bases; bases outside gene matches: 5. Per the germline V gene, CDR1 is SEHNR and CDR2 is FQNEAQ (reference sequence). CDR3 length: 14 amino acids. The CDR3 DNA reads TGTGCCAGCAGCTTAGATTTAGCGGGTAATACGCAGTATTTT. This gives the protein CASSLDLAGNTQYF.

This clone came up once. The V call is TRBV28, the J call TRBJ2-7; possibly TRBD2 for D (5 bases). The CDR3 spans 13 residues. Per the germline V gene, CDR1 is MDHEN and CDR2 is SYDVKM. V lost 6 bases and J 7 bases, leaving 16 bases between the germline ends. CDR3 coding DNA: TGTGCCAGCAGGAGGCCCCCCCCGGGGGAGCAGTACTTC. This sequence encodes CASRRPPPGEQYF.

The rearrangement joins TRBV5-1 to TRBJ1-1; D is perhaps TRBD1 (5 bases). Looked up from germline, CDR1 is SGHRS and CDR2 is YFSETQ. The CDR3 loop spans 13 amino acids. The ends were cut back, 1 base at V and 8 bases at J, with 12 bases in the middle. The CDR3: CASSLTVGTEAFF. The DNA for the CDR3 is TGCGCCAGCAGCTTGACGGTAGGGACGGAAGCTTTCTTT.

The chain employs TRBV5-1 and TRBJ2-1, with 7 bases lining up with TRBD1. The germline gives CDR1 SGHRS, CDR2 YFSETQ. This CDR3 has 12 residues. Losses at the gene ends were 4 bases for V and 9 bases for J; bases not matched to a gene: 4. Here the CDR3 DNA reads TGCGCCAGCAGCACAGGGGTAATTGAGCAGTTCTTC. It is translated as CASSTGVIEQFF.

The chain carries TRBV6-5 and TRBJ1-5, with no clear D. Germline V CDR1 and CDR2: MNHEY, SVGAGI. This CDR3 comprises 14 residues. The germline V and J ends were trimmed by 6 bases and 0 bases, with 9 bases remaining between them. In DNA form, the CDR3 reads TGTGCCAGCAGCCCCCCGGGTAGCAATCAGCCCCAGCATTTT. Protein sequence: CASSPPGSNQPQHF.

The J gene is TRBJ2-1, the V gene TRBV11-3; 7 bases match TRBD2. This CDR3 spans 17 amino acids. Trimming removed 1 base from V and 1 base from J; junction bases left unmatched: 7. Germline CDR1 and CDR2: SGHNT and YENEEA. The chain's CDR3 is CASSLAGGRGSYNEQFF. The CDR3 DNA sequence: TGTGCCAGCAGCTTAGCAGGCGGGAGAGGGTCCTACAATGAGCAGTTCTTC.

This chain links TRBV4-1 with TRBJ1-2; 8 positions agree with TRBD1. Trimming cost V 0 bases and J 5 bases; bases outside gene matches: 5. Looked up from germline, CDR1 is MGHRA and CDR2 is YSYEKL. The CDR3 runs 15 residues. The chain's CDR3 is CASSQDVGQGYGYTF. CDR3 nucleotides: TGCGCCAGCAGCCAAGATGTCGGACAGGGATATGGCTACACCTTC.

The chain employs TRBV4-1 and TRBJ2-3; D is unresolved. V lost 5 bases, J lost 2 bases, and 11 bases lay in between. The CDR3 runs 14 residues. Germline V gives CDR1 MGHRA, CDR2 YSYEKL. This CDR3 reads CASSVTTVTDTQYF. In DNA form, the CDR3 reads TGCGCCAGCAGCGTTACAACAGTCACAGATACGCAGTATTTT.

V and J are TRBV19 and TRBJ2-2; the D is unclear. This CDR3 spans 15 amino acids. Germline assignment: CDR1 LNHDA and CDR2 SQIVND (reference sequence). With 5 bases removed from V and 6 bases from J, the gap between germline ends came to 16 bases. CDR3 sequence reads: CASSPSSGYAGELFF. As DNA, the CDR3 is TGTGCCAGTAGTCCCTCCTCTGGGTATGCCGGGGAGCTGTTTTTT. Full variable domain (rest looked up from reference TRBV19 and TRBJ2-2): DGGITQSPKYLFRKEGQNVTLSCEQNLNHDAMYWYRQDPGQGLRLIYYSQIVNDFQKGDIAEGYSVSREKKESFPLTVTSAQKNPTAFYLCASSPSSGYAGELFFGEGSRLTVL.

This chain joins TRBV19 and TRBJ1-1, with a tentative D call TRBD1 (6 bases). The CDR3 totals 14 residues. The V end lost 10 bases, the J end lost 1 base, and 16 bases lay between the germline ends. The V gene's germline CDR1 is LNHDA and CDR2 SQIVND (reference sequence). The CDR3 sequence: CATKARGANTEAFF. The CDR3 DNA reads TGTGCCACTAAGGCCCGGGGGGCGAACACTGAAGCTTTCTTT. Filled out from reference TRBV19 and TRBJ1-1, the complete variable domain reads DGGITQSPKYLFRKEGQNVTLSCEQNLNHDAMYWYRQDPGQGLRLIYYSQIVNDFQKGDIAEGYSVSREKKESFPLTVTSAQKNPTAFYLCATKARGANTEAFFGQGTRLTVV.

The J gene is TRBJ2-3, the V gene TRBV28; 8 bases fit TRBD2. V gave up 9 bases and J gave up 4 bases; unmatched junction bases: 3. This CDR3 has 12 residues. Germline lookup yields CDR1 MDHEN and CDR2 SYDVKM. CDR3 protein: CASSGEADTQYF. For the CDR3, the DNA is TGTGCCAGTAGCGGGGAGGCAGATACGCAGTATTTT.